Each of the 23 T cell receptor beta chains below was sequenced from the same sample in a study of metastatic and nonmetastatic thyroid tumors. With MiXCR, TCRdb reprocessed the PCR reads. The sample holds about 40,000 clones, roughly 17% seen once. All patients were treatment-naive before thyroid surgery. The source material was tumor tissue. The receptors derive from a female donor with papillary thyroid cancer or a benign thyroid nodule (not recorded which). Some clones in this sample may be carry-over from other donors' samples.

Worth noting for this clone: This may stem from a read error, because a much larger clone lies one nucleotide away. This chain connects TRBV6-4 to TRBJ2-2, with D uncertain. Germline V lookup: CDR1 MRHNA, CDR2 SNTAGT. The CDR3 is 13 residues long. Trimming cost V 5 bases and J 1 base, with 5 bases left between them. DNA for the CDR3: TGTGCCAGCAGTACAGAGAACACCGGGGAGCTGTTTTTT. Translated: CASSTENTGELFF.

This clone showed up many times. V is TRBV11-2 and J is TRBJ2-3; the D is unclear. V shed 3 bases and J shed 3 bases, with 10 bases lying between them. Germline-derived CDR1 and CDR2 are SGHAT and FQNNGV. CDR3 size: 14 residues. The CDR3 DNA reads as TGTGCCAGCAGCTTCCAGGCGTGGACAGATACGCAGTATTTT. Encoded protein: CASSFQAWTDTQYF.

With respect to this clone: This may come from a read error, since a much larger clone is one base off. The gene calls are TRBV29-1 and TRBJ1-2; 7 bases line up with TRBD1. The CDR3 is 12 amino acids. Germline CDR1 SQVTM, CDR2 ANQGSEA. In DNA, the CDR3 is TGCAGGGCTGCTGACAGGGATTATGGCCACACCTTC. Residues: CRAADRDYGHTF.

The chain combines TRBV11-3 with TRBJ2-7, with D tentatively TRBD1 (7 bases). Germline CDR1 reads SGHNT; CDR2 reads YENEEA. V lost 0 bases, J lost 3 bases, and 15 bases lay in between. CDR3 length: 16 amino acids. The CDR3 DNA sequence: TGTGCCAGCAGCTTAGATCGCGGAGGGGGCGGCTACGAGCAGTACTTC. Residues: CASSLDRGGGGYEQYF.

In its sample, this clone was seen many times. CDR3 coding DNA: TGCAGCGTTGGCCGACCAAACACTGAAGCTTTCTTT. This sequence encodes CSVGRPNTEAFF. The rearrangement joins TRBV29-1 to TRBJ1-1; D uncertain. Germline V gene data show CDR1 as SQVTM and CDR2 as ANQGSEA. The CDR3 loop spans 12 amino acids. The V and J ends lost 4 bases and 2 bases respectively, with 8 bases between them.

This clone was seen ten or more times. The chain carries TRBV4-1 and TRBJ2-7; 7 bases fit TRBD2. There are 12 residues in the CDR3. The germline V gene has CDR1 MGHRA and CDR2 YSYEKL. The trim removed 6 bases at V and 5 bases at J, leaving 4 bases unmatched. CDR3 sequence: CASSLSGNEQYF. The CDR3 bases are TGCGCCAGCAGTCTGAGCGGGAACGAGCAGTACTTC.

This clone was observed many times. CDR3 in DNA: TGCAGTGCTAACGTTATCGCAGATACGCAGTATTTT. Amino acids: CSANVIADTQYF. The J gene is TRBJ2-3, the V gene TRBV20-1; unclear D gene. V was cut by 4 bases and J by 4 bases, with 9 bases left in between. This CDR3 is 12 amino acids long. Per germline, CDR1 DFQATT and CDR2 SNEGSKA (reference sequence).

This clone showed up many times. CDR3 DNA sequence: TGTGCCAGCAGCTTGGGGGCTAACAGGGGATCCTACGAGCAGTACTTC. It translates to CASSLGANRGSYEQYF. This chain uses TRBV5-4 with TRBJ2-7; 7 bases are a match to TRBD1. CDR1 and CDR2 from the germline V gene are SGHNT and YYREEE (reference sequence). The CDR3 sequence is 16 residues long. V lost 0 bases to trimming and J lost 1 base; unmatched junction nucleotides: 7. Together with reference TRBV5-4 and TRBJ2-7, the CDR3 gives the full variable domain: ETGVTQSPTHLIKTRGQQVTLRCSSQSGHNTVSWYQQALGQGPQFIFQYYREEENGRGNFPPRFSGLQFPNYSSELNVNALELDDSALYLCASSLGANRGSYEQYFGPGTRLTVT.

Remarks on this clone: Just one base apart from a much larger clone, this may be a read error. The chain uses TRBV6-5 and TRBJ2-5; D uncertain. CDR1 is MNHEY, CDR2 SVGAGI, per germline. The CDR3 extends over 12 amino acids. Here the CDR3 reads CASSRLQETQYF. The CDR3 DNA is TGTGCCAGCAGTCGACTCCAAGAGACTCAGTACTTC.

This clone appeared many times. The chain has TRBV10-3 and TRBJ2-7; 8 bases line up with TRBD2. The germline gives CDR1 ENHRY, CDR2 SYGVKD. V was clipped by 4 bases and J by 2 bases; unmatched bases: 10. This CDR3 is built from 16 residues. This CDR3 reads CAISGSRLARTYEQYF. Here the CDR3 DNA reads TGTGCCATCAGTGGATCGAGACTAGCGCGTACCTACGAGCAGTACTTC.

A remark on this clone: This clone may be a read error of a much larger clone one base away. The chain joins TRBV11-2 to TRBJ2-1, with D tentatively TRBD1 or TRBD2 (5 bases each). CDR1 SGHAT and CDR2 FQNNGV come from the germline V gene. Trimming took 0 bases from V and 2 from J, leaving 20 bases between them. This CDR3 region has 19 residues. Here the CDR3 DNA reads TGTGCCAGCAGCTTAGAATTCGTTAGGGACGGAAGGGCCTACAATGAGCAGTTCTTC. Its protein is CASSLEFVRDGRAYNEQFF.

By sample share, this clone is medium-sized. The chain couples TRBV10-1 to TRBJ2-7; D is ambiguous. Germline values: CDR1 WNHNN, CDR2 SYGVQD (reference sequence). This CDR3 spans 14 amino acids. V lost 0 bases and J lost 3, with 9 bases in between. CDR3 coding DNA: TGCGCCAGCAGTGAGTCTAATCTGGACTACGAGCAGTACTTC. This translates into CASSESNLDYEQYF.

CDR3 coding DNA: TGCGCCAGCAGCTTGGATGGGACAGGGGGCTATGGCTACACCTTC. Its translation is CASSLDGTGGYGYTF. The V call is TRBV5-1, the J call TRBJ1-2, with 11 bases that match TRBD1. With 0 bases clipped from V and 4 bases from J, the junction kept 2 bases outside the gene matches. Germline V gives CDR1 SGHRS, CDR2 YFSETQ. This CDR3 comprises 15 residues.

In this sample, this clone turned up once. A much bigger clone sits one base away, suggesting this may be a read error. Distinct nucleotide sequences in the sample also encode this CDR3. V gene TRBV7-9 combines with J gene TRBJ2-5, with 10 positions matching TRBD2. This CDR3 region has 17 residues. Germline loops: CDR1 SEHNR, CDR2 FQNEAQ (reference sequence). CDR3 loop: CASSLAWLAGVLETQHF. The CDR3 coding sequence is TGTGCCAGCAGCTTAGCTTGGCTAGCGGGAGTATTGGAGACCCAGCACTTC.

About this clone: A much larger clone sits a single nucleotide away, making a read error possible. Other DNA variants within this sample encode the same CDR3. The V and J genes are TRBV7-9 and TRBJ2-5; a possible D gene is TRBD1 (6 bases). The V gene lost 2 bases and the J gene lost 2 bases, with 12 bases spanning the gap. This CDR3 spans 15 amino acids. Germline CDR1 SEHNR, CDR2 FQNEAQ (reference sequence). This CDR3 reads CASSLWGRGQETQYF. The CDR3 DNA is TGTGCCAGCAGCTTATGGGGCAGGGGTCAAGAGACCCAGTACTTC.

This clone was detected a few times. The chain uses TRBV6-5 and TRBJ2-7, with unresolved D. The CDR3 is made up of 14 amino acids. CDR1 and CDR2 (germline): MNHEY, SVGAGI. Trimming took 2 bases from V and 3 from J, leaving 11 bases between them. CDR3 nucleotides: TGTGCCAGCAGTTACCTGGCAGAAGGCTACGAGCAGTACTTC. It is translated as CASSYLAEGYEQYF.

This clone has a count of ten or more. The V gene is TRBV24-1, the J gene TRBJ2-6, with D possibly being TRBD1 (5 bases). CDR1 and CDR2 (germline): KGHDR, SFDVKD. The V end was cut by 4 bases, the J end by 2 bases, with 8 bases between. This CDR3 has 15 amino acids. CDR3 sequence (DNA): TGTGCCACCAGTGACCCGACAGCTGGGGCCAACGTCCTGACTTTC. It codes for CATSDPTAGANVLTF.

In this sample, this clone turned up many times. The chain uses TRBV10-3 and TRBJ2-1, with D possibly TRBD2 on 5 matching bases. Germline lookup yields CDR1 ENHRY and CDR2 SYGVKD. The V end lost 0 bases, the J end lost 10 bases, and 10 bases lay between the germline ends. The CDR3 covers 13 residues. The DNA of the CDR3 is TGTGCCATCAGTGAGTCGACGGAGGTGGAGCAGTTCTTC. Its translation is CAISESTEVEQFF.

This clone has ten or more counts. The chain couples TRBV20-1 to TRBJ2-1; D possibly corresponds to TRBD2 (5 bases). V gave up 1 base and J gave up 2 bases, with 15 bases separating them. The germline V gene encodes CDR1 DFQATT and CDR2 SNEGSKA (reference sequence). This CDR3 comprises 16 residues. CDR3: CSARVSRESAYNEQFF. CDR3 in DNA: TGCAGTGCTAGAGTAAGTCGGGAAAGCGCCTACAATGAGCAGTTCTTC.

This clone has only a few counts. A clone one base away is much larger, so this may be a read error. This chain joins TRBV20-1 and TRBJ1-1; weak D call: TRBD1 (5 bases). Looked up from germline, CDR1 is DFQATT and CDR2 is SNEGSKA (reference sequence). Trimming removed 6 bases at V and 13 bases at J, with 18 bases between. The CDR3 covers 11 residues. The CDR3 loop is CSAETVLGLFF. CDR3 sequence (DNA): TGCAGTGCAGAGACCGTCCTGGGGCTTTTCTTT.

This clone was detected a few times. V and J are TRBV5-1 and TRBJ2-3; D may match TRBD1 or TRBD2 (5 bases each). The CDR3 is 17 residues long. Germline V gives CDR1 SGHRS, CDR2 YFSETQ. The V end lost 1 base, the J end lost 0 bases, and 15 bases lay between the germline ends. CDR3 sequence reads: CASSLNEGLCSTDTQYF. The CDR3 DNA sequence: TGCGCCAGCAGCTTGAATGAGGGGCTGTGTAGCACAGATACGCAGTATTTT.

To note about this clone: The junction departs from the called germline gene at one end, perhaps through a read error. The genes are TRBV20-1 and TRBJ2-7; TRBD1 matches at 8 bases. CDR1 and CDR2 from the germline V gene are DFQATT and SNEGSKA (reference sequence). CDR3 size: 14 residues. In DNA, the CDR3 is TGCAGTGCTAGAGGACAGGGGTCGCTGTACGATCAGTACTTC. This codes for CSARGQGSLYDQYF.

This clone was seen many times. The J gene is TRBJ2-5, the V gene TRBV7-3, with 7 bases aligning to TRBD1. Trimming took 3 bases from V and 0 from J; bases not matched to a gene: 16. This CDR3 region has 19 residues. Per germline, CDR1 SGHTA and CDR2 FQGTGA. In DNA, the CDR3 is TGTGCCAGCAGCTTCGGCCCTCGGACAGGCCGAACCAACCAAGAGACCCAGTACTTC. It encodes CASSFGPRTGRTNQETQYF.